This TCR beta chain was retrieved from a study of CD8 T cells in ankylosing spondylitis. General observations from the study: Certain motif variants had earlier been reported in reactive arthritis synovial fluid and blood. In ankylosing spondylitis blood, a motif of seven to nine highly homologous TCR beta variants appeared characteristic. It was reported that disease-linked clones were significantly enriched in matched ankylosing spondylitis synovial fluid.

Germline-derived CDR1 and CDR2 are SGDLS and YYNGEE. V dropped 7 bases and J dropped 7 bases, with 8 bases sitting between them. The CDR3 extends over 11 amino acids. Making the TCR beta libraries involved quantitative 5'-RACE with molecular barcodes. TCRdb fed the 5' RACE reads into MiXCR, producing one record per CDR3 protein. The sample has about 130,000 distinct CDR3 sequences, about a tenth seen once. This clonotype has a handful of counts. The antigen is undetermined. This chain joins TRBV9 and TRBJ2-2, with D unresolved. This sequence originates from a male donor with ankylosing spondylitis or in good health (not recorded which). Sequenced input: blood, either unsorted or a sorted T cell fraction (not recorded which). CDR3 sequence: CASERHGELFF. In DNA form, the CDR3 reads TGTGCCAGCGAACGGCACGGGGAGCTGTTTTTT.